Following are 22 T cell receptor beta chains from one sample sequenced in a study of T cell responses to AZD1222 COVID-19 vaccine. Sequencing was performed with immunoSEQ multiplex PCR; in TCRdb, only in-frame clones are kept and a portion is missing. The repertoire holds approximately 50,000 clones, with approximately 86% as singletons. The sample was peripheral blood, taken 28 days after the second AZD1222 dose. All receptors derive from an adult who received the AZD1222 COVID-19 vaccine.

This chain links TRBV19 with TRBJ1-2; 9 positions match TRBD1. Germline trimming cut 5 bases from V and 5 bases from J; bases unmatched to any gene: 15. CDR3 length equals 17 residues. Germline V gives CDR1 LNHDA, CDR2 SQIVND (reference sequence). The CDR3, as DNA: TGTGCCAGTAGTGGCGACGTTGGACAGGGGAGGGAATATGGCTACACCTTC. It encodes CASSGDVGQGREYGYTF.

A remark on this clone: Additional DNA sequences in this sample encode the identical CDR3. In DNA, the CDR3 is TGCGCCAGCAGCGCGACAGGGTCAGGGGCCAACGTCCTGACTTTC. Its protein is CASSATGSGANVLTF. The gene calls are TRBV5-1 and TRBJ2-6; 7 bases map to TRBD1. The trim removed 4 bases at V and 4 bases at J, leaving 5 bases unmatched. Germline CDR1 is SGHRS and CDR2 is YFSETQ. There are 15 residues in the CDR3.

The gene calls are TRBV6-5 and TRBJ1-2, with TRBD1 matching 8 bases. Germline V gives CDR1 MNHEY, CDR2 SVGAGI. This CDR3 is built from 14 residues. Losses at the gene ends were 6 bases for V and 6 bases for J; bases not matched to a gene: 9. CDR3 DNA: TGTGCCAGCAGGAGGACAGGGTACTGGGATGGCTACACCTTC. Its protein is CASRRTGYWDGYTF.

Sample share makes this clone medium-sized. Here the CDR3 reads CASSLRASAGEVADTQYF. CDR3 sequence (DNA): TGTGCCAGCAGCCTGAGAGCGTCGGCGGGGGAAGTGGCAGATACGCAGTATTTT. This chain links TRBV7-8 with TRBJ2-3, with TRBD2 identical over 7 bases. CDR1 and CDR2 (germline): SGHVS, FQNEAQ. The junction had 18 bases not matched to a gene; V was cut back by 5 bases and J by 4 bases. The CDR3 covers 18 residues.

CDR3 protein: CASSFRGDRANDEQYF. As DNA, the CDR3 is TGCGCCAGCAGCTTCAGGGGGGACAGGGCTAATGACGAGCAGTACTTC. This chain links TRBV5-1 with TRBJ2-7; the match to TRBD1 covers 9 bases. V lost 2 bases, J lost 5 bases, and 11 bases stayed unmatched. This CDR3 contains 16 residues. From germline, CDR1 is SGHRS and CDR2 YFSETQ.

In this sample, this clone turned up once. The rearrangement joins TRBV2 to TRBJ2-7, with 7 bases identical to TRBD1. CDR1 and CDR2 from the germline V gene are SNHLY and FYNNEI. V lost 10 bases to trimming and J lost 6 bases; unmatched junction nucleotides: 12. The CDR3 consists of 13 residues. The DNA of the CDR3 is TGTGCCATTAACCCGACAGGGACCTCCGAGCAGTACTTC. It translates to CAINPTGTSEQYF.

The rearrangement joins TRBV6-2 or TRBV6-3 to TRBJ1-2; no definite D call. CDR1 and CDR2 (germline): MNHEY, SVGEGT. The CDR3 runs to 15 residues. V was pared by 4 bases and J by 2 bases, with 14 bases between. This chain's CDR3 is CASSWAYSFNYGYTF. The DNA of the CDR3 is TGTGCCAGCAGTTGGGCCTACAGCTTCAACTATGGCTACACCTTC.

As for this clone: The sample carries other DNA sequences with the same CDR3. This rearrangement joins TRBV11-2 to TRBJ1-4, with 7 bases that match TRBD1. The CDR3 consists of 15 residues. Germline assignment: CDR1 SGHAT and CDR2 FQNNGV. Unmatched junction bases numbered 2, after V lost 1 base and J lost 3 bases. CDR3 bases: TGTGCCAGCAGCTTAGGACAGGGCCCTAATGAAAAACTGTTTTTT. Encoded protein: CASSLGQGPNEKLFF.

DNA for the CDR3: TGTGCCACCAGCAGAGAAGGGGTAGGTGCCTACGAGCAGTACTTC. It codes for CATSREGVGAYEQYF. The chain combines TRBV15 with TRBJ2-7; D possibly corresponds to TRBD1 (5 bases). From germline, CDR1 is LNHNV and CDR2 YYDKDF (reference sequence). V lost 0 bases and J 2 bases, leaving 11 bases between the germline ends. The CDR3 covers 15 residues.

Only a few counts were recorded for this clone. The rearrangement joins TRBV18 to TRBJ1-6, with TRBD1 identical over 9 bases. J gave up 6 bases and V 2 bases, and 5 bases lay outside the gene matches. Germline V lookup: CDR1 KGHSH, CDR2 LQKENI. This CDR3 is 16 amino acids long. CDR3 sequence (DNA): TGTGCCAGCTCACCAACAGGGACAGGGACTAATTCACCCCTCCACTTT. Protein: CASSPTGTGTNSPLHF.

CDR3 sequence: CASSSQGATNEKLFF. The CDR3 DNA reads as TGCGCCAGCAGCTCGCAGGGGGCGACTAATGAAAAACTGTTTTTT. This chain joins TRBV5-1 and TRBJ1-4, with 8 bases lining up with TRBD1. The V and J ends lost 3 bases and 2 bases, in that order; junction bases with no gene match: 3. The CDR3 is 15 residues long. Germline V gene data show CDR1 as SGHRS and CDR2 as YFSETQ.

The chain has TRBV5-1 and TRBJ1-6, with D possibly being TRBD1 (5 bases). The CDR3 contains 16 residues. Trimming took off 0 bases at V and 3 bases at J, with 10 bases between the two ends. Germline V gene sequence: CDR1 SGHRS, CDR2 YFSETQ. The CDR3, as DNA: TGCGCCAGCAGCTTGGAATGGGGCAGCTATAATTCACCCCTCCACTTT. It codes for CASSLEWGSYNSPLHF.

The genes are TRBV27 and TRBJ2-6; the D gene is possibly TRBD1 (5 bases). Trimming pared 6 bases from V and 0 bases from J, leaving 9 bases between. Germline V gene data show CDR1 as MNHEY and CDR2 as SMNVEV (reference sequence). This CDR3 has 15 residues. The DNA of the CDR3 is TGTGCCAGCAGCTGGGGCCGCTCTGGGGCCAACGTCCTGACTTTC. Translated: CASSWGRSGANVLTF.

In this sample, this clone turned up once. The genes are TRBV7-3 and TRBJ2-1; D is undetermined. The CDR3 is 13 amino acids. CDR1 is SGHTA, CDR2 FQGTGA, per germline. The V and J ends lost 1 base and 7 bases respectively, with 8 bases between them. CDR3 sequence reads: CASSLRTPNEQFF. The CDR3, as DNA: TGTGCCAGCAGCTTAAGGACGCCGAATGAGCAGTTCTTC.

This clone was recorded only once. J is TRBJ1-2 and V is TRBV5-1, with D maybe TRBD1 (6 bases). The V and J ends lost 5 bases and 4 bases respectively, with 15 bases between them. From germline, CDR1 is SGHRS and CDR2 YFSETQ. The CDR3 loop spans 14 amino acids. The CDR3 DNA reads TGCGCCAGCAGTCGTGGGGACAACTCCTATGGCTACACCTTC. Protein: CASSRGDNSYGYTF.

V usage is TRBV6-1 and J usage is TRBJ2-2, with D perhaps given as TRBD1 or TRBD2 (5 bases each). CDR3 length: 16 residues. Trimming removed 3 bases at V and 0 bases at J, with 11 bases between. Germline V gene lookup returns CDR1 MNHNS and CDR2 SASEGT. The CDR3 reads CASSEQGRANTGELFF. In nucleotides, the CDR3 is TGTGCCAGCAGTGAGCAGGGACGGGCGAACACCGGGGAGCTGTTTTTT.

A note on this clone: The junction departs from the called germline gene at one end, perhaps through a read error. This chain uses TRBV2 with TRBJ2-1; D might be TRBD2 (5 bases). The CDR3 extends over 12 amino acids. Germline V CDR1 and CDR2: SNHLY, FYNNEI. The CDR3 is CASSGYRGEQFF. The CDR3 nucleotides are TGTGCCAGTAGTGGCTACCGCGGGGAGCAGTTCTTC.

The genes are TRBV24-1 and TRBJ1-5, with D hard to call. The CDR3 sequence is 16 residues long. The V end was cut by 1 base, the J end by 2 bases, with 11 bases between. CDR1 is KGHDR, CDR2 SFDVKD, per germline. CDR3 amino acids: CATSDLRPCCNQPQHF. The CDR3, as DNA: TGTGCCACCAGTGATTTACGGCCTTGTTGCAATCAGCCCCAGCATTTT.

The V gene is TRBV18, the J gene TRBJ2-5, with 15 bases fitting TRBD2. The CDR3 loop spans 18 amino acids. J gave up 1 base and V 3 bases, and 6 bases lay outside the gene matches. Germline-derived CDR1 and CDR2 are KGHSH and LQKENI. The CDR3 DNA reads TGTGCCAGCTCACCGCGGGGACTAGCGGGAGGAACCCAAGAGACCCAGTACTTC. Its protein product is CASSPRGLAGGTQETQYF. The whole variable domain, filled in from reference TRBV18 and TRBJ2-5, reads NAGVMQNPRHLVRRRGQEARLRCSPMKGHSHVYWYRQLPEEGLKFMVYLQKENIIDESGMPKERFSAEFPKEGPSILRIQQVVRGDSAAYFCASSPRGLAGGTQETQYFGPGTRLLVL.

The chain recombines TRBV27 with TRBJ2-3; D might be TRBD2 (7 bases). The length of the CDR3 is 16 residues. CDR1 and CDR2 from the germline V gene are MNHEY and SMNVEV (reference sequence). Trimming cost V 2 bases and J 2 bases, with 14 bases left between them. CDR3 amino acids: CASSLRKGGATDTQYF. The CDR3 bases are TGTGCCAGCAGTTTAAGAAAGGGGGGGGCCACAGATACGCAGTATTTT.

This clone was counted a single time. This rearrangement joins TRBV5-4 to TRBJ1-1, with a possible D match to TRBD1 (5 bases). The CDR3 has 14 residues. Germline V gene lookup returns CDR1 SGHNT and CDR2 YYREEE (reference sequence). The V end was cut by 2 bases, the J end by 1 base, with 9 bases between. CDR3 bases: TGTGCCAGCAGCTTCGGGGGATCGAACACTGAAGCTTTCTTT. This translates into CASSFGGSNTEAFF.

The chain has TRBV28 and TRBJ2-7; no definite D call. Looked up from germline, CDR1 is MDHEN and CDR2 is SYDVKM. Trimming pared 3 bases from V and 6 bases from J, leaving 9 bases between. The CDR3 covers 12 residues. The CDR3 loop is CASSLLKGEQYF. DNA of the CDR3: TGTGCCAGCAGTTTGTTGAAGGGCGAGCAGTACTTC. Together with reference TRBV28 and TRBJ2-7, the CDR3 gives the full variable domain: DVKVTQSSRYLVKRTGEKVFLECVQDMDHENMFWYRQDPGLGLRLIYFSYDVKMKEKGDIPEGYSVSREKKERFSLILESASTNQTSMYLCASSLLKGEQYFGPGTRLTVT.